A selection of T cell receptor beta chains follows, all from one sample in a study of shared clonotypes between healthy human individuals. Sequencing was performed with immunoSEQ multiplex PCR; in TCRdb, only in-frame clones are kept and a portion is missing. The sample comprises some 2.1 million clones, approximately 95% of which are singletons, and approximately 1.2% rests with the top ten. The sample taken for sequencing was naive CD8+ T cells sorted from blood. The receptor set was obtained from a man aged 18 to 30 in good health. Both conserved end residues are part of each CDR3. The D gene is left open where the match is weak. The size field is filled for only some rows; it gives once, few, many or a size class.

d_call j_call clone_size v_call cdr3_nt cdr3_aa
. TRBJ2-2 . TRBV5-4 TGTGCCAGCAGCTTGTCGGGTAGCTTGGGTCGGACCGGGGAGCTGTTTTTT CASSLSGSLGRTGELFF
. TRBJ2-5 . TRBV27 TGTGCCAGCAGTTTATTGGGGGAGGAAGAGACCCAGTACTTC CASSLLGEEETQYF
TRBD2 TRBJ2-7 once TRBV4-1 TGCGCCAGCAGCCAGTTGACTAGCGGGAGGGCCGGGGAGCAGTACTTC CASSQLTSGRAGEQYF
. TRBJ2-4 . TRBV4-1 TGCGCCAGCAGCCAAGGGCCGGGGGCCAAAAACATTCAGTACTTC CASSQGPGAKNIQYF
. TRBJ2-1 . TRBV27 TGTGCCAGCATTCCGCGTACAGGAAGCTCCTACAATGAGCAGTTCTTC CASIPRTGSSYNEQFF
. TRBJ2-2 . TRBV4-2 TGTGCCAGCAGCCACCTACTCGGGGAGCTGTTTTTT CASSHLLGELFF
TRBD2 TRBJ2-5 . TRBV4-3 TGCGCCAGCAGCCCTGGGGCGGGAGTAGAGACCCAGTACTTC CASSPGAGVETQYF
. TRBJ2-1 . TRBV7-9 TGTGCCAGCAGCTTTACGCAGGGATTCTACAATGAGCAGTTCTTC CASSFTQGFYNEQFF
. TRBJ2-7 . TRBV13 TGTGCCAGCAGCTTCGAACAGTCCTCCTACGAGCAGTACTTC CASSFEQSSYEQYF
. TRBJ2-1 . TRBV7-3 TGTGCCAGCAGCTTAACCCCGAGTAACGGGGGCCCTTACAATGAGCAGTTCTTC CASSLTPSNGGPYNEQFF
. TRBJ2-7 . TRBV30 TGTGCCTGGAGTGTAGGGGATTCCTACGAGCAGTACTTC CAWSVGDSYEQYF
TRBD2 TRBJ2-7 . TRBV4-1 TGCGCCAGCAGCCAAGATCAGAGCGGGAGGGCCTCCGAGCAGTACTTC CASSQDQSGRASEQYF
TRBD1 TRBJ2-1 . TRBV4-1 TGCGCCAGCAGCGGGGACAGGGCTTCCTACAATGAGCAGTTCTTC CASSGDRASYNEQFF
TRBD1 TRBJ2-1 once TRBV6-1 TGTGCCAGCAGTGGTCCCTACAGGGGGCTCTACAATGAGCAGTTCTTC CASSGPYRGLYNEQFF
. TRBJ2-7 . TRBV15 TGTGCCACCAGCAGGAGGCCCTCAGAGAAGTTATACGAGCAGTACTTC CATSRRPSEKLYEQYF
TRBD2 TRBJ2-5 . TRBV9 TGTGCCAGCAGCCCGCGGGGGGGCTTGGAGACCCAGTACTTC CASSPRGGLETQYF
TRBD1 TRBJ1-2 . TRBV9 TGTGCCAGCAGCCGAGCGACAGGGGGTAGGTGGACGGATGGCTACACCTTC CASSRATGGRWTDGYTF
TRBD1 TRBJ2-7 . TRBV2 TGTGCCAGCTTTGGGGGACAGGGGATTAGCGAGCAGTACTTC CASFGGQGISEQYF
. TRBJ2-7 . TRBV7-2 TGTGCCAGCAGCTTTCCGGGTATCGAGCAGTACTTC CASSFPGIEQYF
. TRBJ1-1 . TRBV7-9 TGTGCCAGCAGCCCCCCTCGGGGAAAAAATGAAGCTTTCTTT CASSPPRGKNEAFF
. TRBJ1-6 once TRBV30 TGTGCCTGGAGTGTTTTAGGCGATTCACCCCTCCACTTT CAWSVLGDSPLHF
TRBD1 TRBJ1-1 . TRBV30 TGTGCCTGGGCCCCGGGACAGGGGAGCACTGAAGCTTTCTTT CAWAPGQGSTEAFF
. TRBJ2-2 . TRBV5-1 TGCGCCAGCAGCTTGGCCGGTGCCACCGGGGAGCTGTTTTTT CASSLAGATGELFF
. TRBJ2-2 . TRBV4-1 TGCGCCAGCAGCCATCCTTTTGGGACTCCGAACACCGGGGAGCTGTTTTTT CASSHPFGTPNTGELFF
. TRBJ2-5 . TRBV19 TGTGCCAGTAGTATAGAAGGAGGCCTCCAAGAGACCCAGTACTTC CASSIEGGLQETQYF
. TRBJ1-4 . TRBV9 TGTGCCAGCAGCGTAGATGAGGGCGAGAATGAAAAACTGTTTTTT CASSVDEGENEKLFF
TRBD1 TRBJ2-1 . TRBV7-9 TGTGCCAGCAGCCCCTCGACAGGGTCCTATGAGCAGTTCTTC CASSPSTGSYEQFF
. TRBJ1-1 . TRBV6-5 TGTGCCAGCACGGACAGATTGAACACTGAAGCTTTCTTT CASTDRLNTEAFF
. TRBJ2-7 . TRBV7-2 TGTGCCAGCAGCCCGGGGACTTATAGCTCCTACGAGCAGTACTTC CASSPGTYSSYEQYF